The next 17 T cell receptor beta chains were all read from a single sample in a study of cytomegalovirus exposure and HLA in healthy donors. The study ran its PCR with 60 Vbeta and 13 Jbeta primers. Measured with immunoSEQ multiplex PCR; TCRdb has only the in-frame clones, and not every one. The sample carries 160,000 or so clones, approximately 80% recorded once. Sequencing was done on a sample of PBMCs. The receptors derive from a man in his 60s in good health and CMV-seronegative.

This rearrangement joins TRBV9 to TRBJ2-2; D call uncertain. This CDR3 region has 15 residues. Deletions cut 2 bases from V and 4 bases from J, with 12 bases between. Germline CDR1 SGDLS, CDR2 YYNGEE. In nucleotides, the CDR3 is TGTGCCAGCAGCGTTGGTTCCCCGGGCACCGGGGAGCTGTTTTTT. Translated: CASSVGSPGTGELFF.

J is TRBJ1-5 and V is TRBV18, with TRBD1 matching 10 bases. Germline V lookup: CDR1 KGHSH, CDR2 LQKENI. V shed 4 bases and J 4 bases; nucleotides not matched to a gene: 7. This CDR3 spans 16 amino acids. The chain's CDR3 is CASSLIPGQGNQPQHF. The CDR3 region has the DNA TGTGCCAGCTCACTAATCCCGGGACAGGGGAATCAGCCCCAGCATTTT.

The chain is built from TRBV28 and TRBJ2-2; 7 nucleotides match TRBD1. Germline V gene data show CDR1 as MDHEN and CDR2 as SYDVKM. The CDR3 has 14 amino acids. V shed 5 bases and J 3 bases; nucleotides not matched to a gene: 3. In nucleotides, the CDR3 is TGTGCCAGCAGTCATACAGGGGACACCGGGGAGCTGTTTTTT. Its translation is CASSHTGDTGELFF.

This chain connects TRBV7-2 to TRBJ1-3; 9 nucleotides match TRBD1. V shed 5 bases and J 2 bases; nucleotides not matched to a gene: 1. Germline CDR1 reads SGHTA; CDR2 reads FQGNSA. The CDR3 is 14 residues long. Here the CDR3 reads CASSRTGAGNTIYF. CDR3 DNA sequence: TGTGCCAGCAGCCGGACAGGGGCTGGAAACACCATATATTTT.

The chain couples TRBV7-9 to TRBJ2-1, with 7 bases lining up with TRBD1. Unmatched junction bases numbered 5, after V lost 6 bases and J lost 9 bases. This CDR3 has 12 residues. Per the germline V gene, CDR1 is SEHNR and CDR2 is FQNEAQ (reference sequence). The DNA of the CDR3 is TGTGCCAGCAGTCCGACAGGGATTGAGCAGTTCTTC. This codes for CASSPTGIEQFF.

This clone came up a few times. As DNA, the CDR3 is TGTGCCAGCACCGGCGGCGTTCTGAACACTGAAGCTTTCTTT. This gives the protein CASTGGVLNTEAFF. This chain joins TRBV5-4 and TRBJ1-1; D is unclear. The CDR3 extends over 14 amino acids. The V gene lost 6 bases and the J gene lost 0 bases, with 12 bases spanning the gap. Germline-derived CDR1 and CDR2 are SGHNT and YYREEE (reference sequence).

V usage is TRBV10-2 and J usage is TRBJ2-7; TRBD1 is a possible D gene (6 bases). Trimming removed 6 bases at V and 0 bases at J, with 15 bases between. CDR3 length equals 15 residues. Germline V lookup: CDR1 WSHSY, CDR2 SAAADI. CDR3 sequence (DNA): TGCGCCAGCAGCGGTGTACAGGGAGTCTCCTACGAGCAGTACTTC. Its translation: CASSGVQGVSYEQYF.

The chain couples TRBV5-4 to TRBJ1-4; 7 positions agree with TRBD1. Germline CDR1 is SGHNT and CDR2 is YYREEE (reference sequence). The V segment lost 5 bases and the J segment 8 bases; nucleotides outside the gene matches: 6. The CDR3 extends over 13 amino acids. CDR3 bases: TGTGCCAGCAGTTACAGGGGAAGGGAAAAACTGTTTTTT. As protein: CASSYRGREKLFF. The whole variable domain, filled in from reference TRBV5-4 and TRBJ1-4, reads ETGVTQSPTHLIKTRGQQVTLRCSSQSGHNTVSWYQQALGQGPQFIFQYYREEENGRGNFPPRFSGLQFPNYSSELNVNALELDDSALYLCASSYRGREKLFFGSGTQLSVL.

The DNA for the CDR3 is TGCGCCAGCAGCTTGGACAGGGGGCCTTCGACTAATGAAAAACTGTTTTTT. Protein: CASSLDRGPSTNEKLFF. This sequence joins TRBV5-1 and TRBJ1-4, with TRBD1 matching 9 bases. This CDR3 has 17 residues. Trimming cost V 0 bases and J 2 bases; bases outside gene matches: 5. Germline CDR1 and CDR2: SGHRS and YFSETQ.

The V call is TRBV6-5, the J call TRBJ2-7, with 11 bases identical to TRBD2. Trimming cost V 6 bases and J 2 bases; bases outside gene matches: 0. The germline V gene encodes CDR1 MNHEY and CDR2 SVGAGI. The CDR3 loop spans 13 amino acids. The CDR3 DNA follows: TGTGCCAGCAGGACTAGCGGGGCCTACGAGCAGTACTTC. Translating gives CASRTSGAYEQYF.

Comments on this clone: The sample contains more than one DNA sequence encoding this CDR3. CDR3 in amino acids: CATSRDRAGNTIYF. The DNA for the CDR3 is TGTGCCACCAGCAGAGACAGGGCTGGAAACACCATATATTTT. This sequence joins TRBV15 and TRBJ1-3; TRBD1 is a possible D gene (5 bases). The germline CDR1 and CDR2 sequences are LNHNV and YYDKDF (reference sequence). V shed 0 bases and J shed 2 bases, with 5 bases lying between them. CDR3 length equals 14 residues.

This chain uses TRBV5-1 with TRBJ2-3; 7 bases align to TRBD1. From germline, CDR1 is SGHRS and CDR2 YFSETQ. Germline trimming cut 4 bases from V and 6 bases from J; bases unmatched to any gene: 14. This CDR3 comprises 16 residues. CDR3 sequence: CASSDSLDRVGDTQYF. Written as DNA, the CDR3 is TGCGCCAGCAGCGACTCCTTAGACAGGGTCGGGGATACGCAGTATTTT.

V gene TRBV2 combines with J gene TRBJ2-7; 7 nucleotides match TRBD1. The V segment lost 7 bases and the J segment 6 bases; nucleotides outside the gene matches: 12. This CDR3 spans 14 amino acids. Germline V gives CDR1 SNHLY, CDR2 FYNNEI. This CDR3 reads CASKIQGPSSEQYF. The CDR3 DNA is TGTGCCAGCAAGATACAGGGGCCATCGTCCGAGCAGTACTTC.

This clone has a handful of counts. The rearrangement uses TRBV4-3 and TRBJ2-3; D is possibly TRBD2 (5 bases). Germline CDR1 LGHNA, CDR2 YSLEER. The V end lost 0 bases, the J end lost 6 bases, and 16 bases lay between the germline ends. CDR3 length equals 16 residues. In DNA form, the CDR3 reads TGCGCCAGCAGCCAAGATTTCCGCGGACTTGGGGATACGCAGTATTTT. Translation gives CASSQDFRGLGDTQYF.

There are a few counts of this clone. The chain has TRBV5-6 and TRBJ1-4; 11 bases map to TRBD1. This CDR3 region has 13 residues. CDR1 SGHDT and CDR2 YYEEEE come from the germline V gene. The ends lost 4 bases at V and 10 bases at J; junction bases unmatched: 3. CDR3 residues: CASSPGTGGKLFF. The DNA of the CDR3 is TGTGCCAGCAGCCCGGGGACAGGGGGAAAACTGTTTTTT. The full variable domain, with the rest looked up from reference TRBV5-6 and TRBJ1-4, is DAGVTQSPTHLIKTRGQQVTLRCSPKSGHDTVSWYQQALGQGPQFIFQYYEEEERQRGNFPDRFSGHQFPNYSSELNVNALLLGDSALYLCASSPGTGGKLFFGSGTQLSVL.

The rearrangement links TRBV5-6 to TRBJ2-7; the D gene is possibly TRBD1 (6 bases). This CDR3 region has 12 residues. Germline V gives CDR1 SGHDT, CDR2 YYEEEE. V was clipped by 1 base and J by 5 bases, with 7 bases between them. Here the CDR3 reads CASSLTGHEQYF. DNA for the CDR3: TGTGCCAGCAGCTTGACAGGGCACGAGCAGTACTTC.

As regards this clone: The junction and the germline gene differ at one end; a read error may be behind it. This chain joins TRBV7-7 and TRBJ2-3, with no clear D. The CDR3 totals 14 residues. Germline CDR1 reads SSHAT; CDR2 reads FNYEAQ (reference sequence). The CDR3 loop reads CASSLSLLTDTQYF. The DNA of the CDR3 is TGTGCTAGCAGCTTAAGCTTGTTAACAGATACGCAGTATTTT.